This record concerns one T cell receptor (beta chain) sequence. What it recognizes is unknown. This record belongs to a study of metastatic and nonmetastatic thyroid tumors. Study-level information: For malignant and benign thyroid patients, tumor or nodule tissue and blood were the sources whose repertoires were compared. General study results and limits: Significantly greater TCR beta diversity was reportedly found in malignant thyroid tumors than in benign nodules (in blood and tumor).

MiXCR reprocessed the PCR reads for TCRdb. Of about 47,000 clones listed, about 22% are singletons. V gave up 1 base and J gave up 1 base; unmatched junction bases: 7. Germline V lookup: CDR1 SGHRS, CDR2 YFSETQ. The CDR3 loop spans 16 amino acids. Thyroid surgery was preceded by no treatment in any patient. This TCR was recovered from a male donor with papillary thyroid cancer or a benign thyroid nodule (not recorded which). Some clones in this sample may be carry-over from other donors' samples. Sequencing was done on a sample of blood. V and J are TRBV5-1 and TRBJ1-1, with 7 bases fitting TRBD1. CDR3 residues: CASSLRGGGSNTEAFF. CDR3 coding DNA: TGCGCCAGCAGCTTGCGAGGGGGCGGTTCGAACACTGAAGCTTTCTTT.